Below, 7 T cell receptor beta chains from the same sample are listed, as sequenced in a study of early T cells in non-severe SARS-CoV-2 infection. In TCRdb, the 5' RACE reads were re-called with MiXCR into one record per CDR3 protein. The sample lists tens of thousands of distinct CDR3 sequences, more than 8% occurring once. The sample was whole blood. The receptors here all came from an adult who was a healthcare worker with PCR-confirmed SARS-CoV-2 infection or an uninfected control (not recorded which).

This clonotype was seen at least ten times. The V gene is TRBV11-2, the J gene TRBJ2-3, with D uncertain. Germline values: CDR1 SGHAT, CDR2 FQNNGV. The CDR3 is 12 residues long. Trimming left V 0 bases short and J 10 bases short, with 8 bases between. The CDR3 region is CASSLDMAAQYF. As DNA, the CDR3 is TGTGCCAGCAGCTTAGATATGGCGGCGCAGTATTTT.

The table lists this clonotype with many counts. The J gene is TRBJ1-5, the V gene TRBV5-5; maybe TRBD1 (5 bases). The CDR3 has 14 residues. Germline V gives CDR1 SGHKS, CDR2 YYEKEE (reference sequence). V was pared by 3 bases and J by 0 bases, with 7 bases between. CDR3 sequence: CASSSGTSNQPQHF. The CDR3, as DNA: TGTGCCAGCAGCTCCGGGACTAGCAATCAGCCCCAGCATTTT.

The chain employs TRBV29-1 and TRBJ2-2, with a possible D match to TRBD1 (6 bases). V dropped 6 bases and J dropped 2 bases, with 16 bases sitting between them. The CDR3 has 15 amino acids. Germline lookup yields CDR1 SQVTM and CDR2 ANQGSEA. The CDR3 loop reads CSVAIRGFNTGELFF. DNA of the CDR3: TGCAGCGTGGCAATCAGGGGATTCAACACCGGGGAGCTGTTTTTT.

At least ten counts were recorded for this clonotype. The chain combines TRBV6-5 with TRBJ2-5, with D tentatively TRBD1 (6 bases). The CDR3 has 16 amino acids. The V end was cut by 4 bases, the J end by 4 bases, with 19 bases between. Germline values: CDR1 MNHEY, CDR2 SVGAGI. Written as DNA, the CDR3 is TGTGCCAGCAGTTCCTTGGGGACAACCGACCGAGAGACCCAGTACTTC. Translating it yields CASSSLGTTDRETQYF.

This clonotype was picked up a small number of times. The chain uses TRBV6-2 or TRBV6-3 and TRBJ2-3; D not certain. Germline V gene lookup returns CDR1 MNHEY and CDR2 SVGEGT. V lost 2 bases and J 2 bases, leaving 11 bases between the germline ends. The CDR3 spans 15 residues. CDR3 region: CASSYRGDFTDTQYF. CDR3 DNA: TGTGCCAGCAGTTACCGCGGAGATTTCACAGATACGCAGTATTTT.

The rearrangement joins TRBV3-1 to TRBJ2-2, with TRBD2 identical over 9 bases. The ends lost 3 bases at V and 4 bases at J; junction bases unmatched: 3. The CDR3 totals 15 residues. In germline, CDR1 is LGHDT, CDR2 YNNKEL (reference sequence). CDR3 loop: CASSQNSGSTGELFF. The CDR3 coding sequence is TGTGCCAGCAGCCAGAATAGCGGGAGCACCGGGGAGCTGTTTTTT.

The sample holds many counts of this clonotype. The V gene is TRBV6-5, the J gene TRBJ2-5; 10 bases align to TRBD1. Trimming cost V 2 bases and J 2 bases; bases outside gene matches: 5. This CDR3 is 16 amino acids long. Germline V lookup: CDR1 MNHEY, CDR2 SVGAGI. Here the CDR3 DNA reads TGTGCCAGCAGTTACCCAGGACAGGGGGGACAAGAGACCCAGTACTTC. This codes for CASSYPGQGGQETQYF.